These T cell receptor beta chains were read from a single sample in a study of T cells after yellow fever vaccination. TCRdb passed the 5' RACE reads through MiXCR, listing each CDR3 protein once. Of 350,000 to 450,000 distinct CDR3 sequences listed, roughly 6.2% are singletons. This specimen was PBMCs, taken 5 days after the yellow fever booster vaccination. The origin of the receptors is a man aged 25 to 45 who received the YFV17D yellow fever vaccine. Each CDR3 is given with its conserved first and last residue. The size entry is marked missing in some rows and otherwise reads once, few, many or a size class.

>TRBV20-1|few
CSARERLTYEQYF
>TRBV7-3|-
CASSLTITSGSNEQFF
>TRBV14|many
CASSQVMGAGNEQFF
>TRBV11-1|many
CASNGRWTGELFF
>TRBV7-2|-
CASSKASGTNEQFF
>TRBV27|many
CASSSQGQAQETQYF
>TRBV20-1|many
CSTLWTYNEQFF
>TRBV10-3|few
CAISESRLAGGSDEQFF
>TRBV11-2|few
CASSTGTLTETQYF
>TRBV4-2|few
CASSLAGTIFGGELFF
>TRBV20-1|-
CSAPPDTFSGANVLTF
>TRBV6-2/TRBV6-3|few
CASKFALAKNIQYF
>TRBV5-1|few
CASSSPSGAGLFF
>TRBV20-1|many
CSASDTSGTSGSTDTQYF
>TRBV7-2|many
CASSLVGQGLSDTQYF
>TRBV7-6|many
CASSPLSGRWGDTQYF
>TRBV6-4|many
CASSDTASNEQFF
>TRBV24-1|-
CATSADHLRGQYF
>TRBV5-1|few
CASSMVSETGELFF
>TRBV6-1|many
CASSAGTKLSTDTQYF
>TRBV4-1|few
CASSQGREAFF
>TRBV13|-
CASSSRGSGSSYEQYF
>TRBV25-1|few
CACSTNQAPYNEQFF
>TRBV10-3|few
CAISRATGGITEAFF
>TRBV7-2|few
CASSLQGDPTYNEQFF
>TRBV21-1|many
CASSESLETENYGYTF
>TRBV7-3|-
CASSLYEGSSYNEQFF
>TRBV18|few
CASSTGTSTDTQYF
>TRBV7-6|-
CASSPLPSIGQGGETQYF